This T cell receptor (beta chain) was profiled in a study of CD8 T cells in Susac syndrome. This clonotype occurred once. CDR3 length: 15 residues. Trimming cost V 8 bases and J 5 bases; bases outside gene matches: 13. Random-hexamer reverse transcription was applied to roughly 0.5 to 1 ug RNA. One entry per CDR3 protein, called by TCRdb with MiXCR from the immunoSEQ multiplex PCR reads. The sample contains about 110,000 distinct CDR3 sequences, approximately 93% of which appear only once. Negative isolation was used for CD8+ and CD4+ T cells, and FACS enrichment was applied to TEMRA cells. This chain joins TRBV12-3 or TRBV12-4 and TRBJ2-7; 9 nucleotides agree with TRBD1. This TCR was recovered from a human donor with Susac syndrome. Sequencing used CD8+ T cells from PBMCs. The chain's CDR3 is CASGGQGPRLDEQYF. The CDR3 bases are TGTGCCAGCGGCGGACAGGGGCCGCGATTGGACGAGCAGTACTTC.